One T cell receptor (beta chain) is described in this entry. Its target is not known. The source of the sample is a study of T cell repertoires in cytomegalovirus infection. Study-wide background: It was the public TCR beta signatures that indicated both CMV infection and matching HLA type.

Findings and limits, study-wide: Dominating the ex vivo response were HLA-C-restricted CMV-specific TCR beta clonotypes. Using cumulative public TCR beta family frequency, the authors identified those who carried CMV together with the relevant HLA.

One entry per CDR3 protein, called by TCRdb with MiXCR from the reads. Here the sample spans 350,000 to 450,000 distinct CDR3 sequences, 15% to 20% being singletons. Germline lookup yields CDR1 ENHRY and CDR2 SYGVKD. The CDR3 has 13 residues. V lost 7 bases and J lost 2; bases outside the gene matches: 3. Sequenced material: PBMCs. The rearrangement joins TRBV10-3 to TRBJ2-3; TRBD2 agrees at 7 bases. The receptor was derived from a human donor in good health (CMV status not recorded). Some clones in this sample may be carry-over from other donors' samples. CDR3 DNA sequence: TGTGCCATCACGGGGGGTAACACAGATACGCAGTATTTT. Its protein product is CAITGGNTDTQYF.